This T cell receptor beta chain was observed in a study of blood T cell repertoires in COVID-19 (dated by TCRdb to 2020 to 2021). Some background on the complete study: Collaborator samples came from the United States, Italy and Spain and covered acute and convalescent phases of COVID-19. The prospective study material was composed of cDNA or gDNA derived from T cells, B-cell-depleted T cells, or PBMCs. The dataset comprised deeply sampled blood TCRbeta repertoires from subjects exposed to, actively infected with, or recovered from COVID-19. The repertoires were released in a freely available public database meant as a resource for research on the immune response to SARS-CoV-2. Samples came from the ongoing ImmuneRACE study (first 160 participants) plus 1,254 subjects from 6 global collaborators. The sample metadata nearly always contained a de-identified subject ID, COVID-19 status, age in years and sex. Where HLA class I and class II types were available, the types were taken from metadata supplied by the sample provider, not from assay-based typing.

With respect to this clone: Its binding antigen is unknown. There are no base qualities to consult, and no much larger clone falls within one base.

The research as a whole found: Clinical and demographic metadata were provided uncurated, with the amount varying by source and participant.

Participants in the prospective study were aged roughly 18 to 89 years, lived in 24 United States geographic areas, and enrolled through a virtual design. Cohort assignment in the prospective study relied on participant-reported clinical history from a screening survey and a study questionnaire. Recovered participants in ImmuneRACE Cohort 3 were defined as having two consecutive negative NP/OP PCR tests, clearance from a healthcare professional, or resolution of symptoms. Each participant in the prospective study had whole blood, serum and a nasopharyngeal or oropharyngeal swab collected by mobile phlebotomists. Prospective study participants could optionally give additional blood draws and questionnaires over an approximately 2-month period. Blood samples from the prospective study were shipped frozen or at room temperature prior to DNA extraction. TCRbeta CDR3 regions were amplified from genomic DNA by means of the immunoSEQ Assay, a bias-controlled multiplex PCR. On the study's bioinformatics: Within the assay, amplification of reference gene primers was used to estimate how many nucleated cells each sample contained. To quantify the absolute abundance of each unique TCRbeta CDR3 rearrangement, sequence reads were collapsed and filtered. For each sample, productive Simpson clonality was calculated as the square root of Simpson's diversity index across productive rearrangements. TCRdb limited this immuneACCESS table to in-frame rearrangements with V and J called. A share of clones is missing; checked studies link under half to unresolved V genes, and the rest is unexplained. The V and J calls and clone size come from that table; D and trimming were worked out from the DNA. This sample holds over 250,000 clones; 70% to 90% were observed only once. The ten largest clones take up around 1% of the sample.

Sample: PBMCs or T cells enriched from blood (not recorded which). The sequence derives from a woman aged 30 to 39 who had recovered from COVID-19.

CDR3 sequence: CASSSGTGYENTIYF. The bases are TGCGCCAGCAGCTCCGGGACAGGGTATGAAAACACCATATATTTT. This sequence uses TRBV5-1 and TRBJ1-3; 9 middle bases align to TRBD1. Taken from the germline V gene, the CDR1 and CDR2 loops are SGHRS and YFSETQ. V ends up 3 bases short and J 6 bases short, with an unmatched junction base count of 7. The CDR3 sequence holds 15 residues, the cysteine and phenylalanine included. Only the CDR3 part of the read is kept: 45 bases, read in frame from the first base.